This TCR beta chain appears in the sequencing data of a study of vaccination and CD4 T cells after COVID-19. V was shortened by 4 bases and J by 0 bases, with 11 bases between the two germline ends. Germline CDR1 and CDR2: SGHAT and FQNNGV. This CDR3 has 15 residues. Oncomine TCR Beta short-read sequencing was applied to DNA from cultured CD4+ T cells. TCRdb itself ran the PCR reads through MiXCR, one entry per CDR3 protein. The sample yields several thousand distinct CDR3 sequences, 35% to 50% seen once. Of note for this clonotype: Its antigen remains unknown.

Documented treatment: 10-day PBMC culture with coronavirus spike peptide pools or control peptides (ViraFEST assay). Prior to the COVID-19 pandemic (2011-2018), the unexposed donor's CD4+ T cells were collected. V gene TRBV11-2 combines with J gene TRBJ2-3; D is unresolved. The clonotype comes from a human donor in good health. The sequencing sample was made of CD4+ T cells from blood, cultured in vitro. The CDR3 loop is CASSSPRLSTDTQYF. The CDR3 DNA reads TGTGCCAGCAGCTCTCCCAGGTTGAGCACAGATACGCAGTATTTT.